These 30 T cell receptor beta chains were sequenced from one sample in a study of blood T cell repertoires in COVID-19. The data were produced by immunoSEQ multiplex PCR, yet TCRdb's version contains in-frame clones alone and is incomplete. The profile shows some 90,000 clones, 80% to 90% of them singletons. The sample comprised peripheral blood. Every receptor here comes from a man aged 50 or older with acute or convalescent COVID-19.

This chain connects TRBV2 to TRBJ1-2, with D perhaps matching TRBD1 (5 bases). V lost 2 bases and J lost 4, with 11 bases in between. CDR1 and CDR2 (germline): SNHLY, FYNNEI. This CDR3 contains 14 residues. The CDR3 DNA is TGTGCCAGCAGTGAACGCAGGGAAACCTATGGCTACACCTTC. Translation gives CASSERRETYGYTF.

The chain links TRBV5-1 to TRBJ2-2, with TRBD1 matching 11 bases. Germline lookup yields CDR1 SGHRS and CDR2 YFSETQ. The V and J ends lost 6 bases and 5 bases, in that order; junction bases with no gene match: 9. This CDR3 comprises 16 residues. In DNA, the CDR3 is TGCGCCAGCACCCGACCGGGACAGGGGGGGACCGGGGAGCTGTTTTTT. It is translated as CASTRPGQGGTGELFF.

This clone has a single count. The rearrangement links TRBV15 to TRBJ1-3, with a weak D call TRBD1 (5 bases). This CDR3 is 15 amino acids long. The V gene's germline CDR1 is LNHNV and CDR2 YYDKDF (reference sequence). V was shortened by 3 bases and J by 4 bases, with 13 bases between the two germline ends. The CDR3 region has the DNA TGTGCCACCAGCAGGTCTTGGGGCCCCGGAAACACCATATATTTT. This gives the protein CATSRSWGPGNTIYF. Full variable domain (missing parts from reference TRBV15 and TRBJ1-3): DAMVIQNPRYQVTQFGKPVTLSCSQTLNHNVMYWYQQKSSQAPKLLFHYYDKDFNNEADTPDNFQSRRPNTSFCFLDIRSPGLGDTAMYLCATSRSWGPGNTIYFGEGSWLTVV.

The table lists this clone with a count of one. The rearrangement links TRBV14 to TRBJ2-1, with 7 bases aligning to TRBD2. The CDR3 spans 14 residues. The junction had 7 bases not matched to a gene; V was cut back by 1 base and J by 10 bases. CDR1 SGHDN and CDR2 FVKESK come from the germline V gene. The CDR3 spells CASSQVVRAGEQFF. DNA for the CDR3: TGTGCCAGCAGCCAAGTGGTGCGAGCGGGGGAGCAGTTCTTC.

This chain connects TRBV19 to TRBJ1-5; D gene unclear. The CDR3 sequence is 9 residues long. The germline gives CDR1 LNHDA, CDR2 SQIVND (reference sequence). Trimming took 8 bases from V and 7 from J, leaving 3 bases between them. The CDR3 sequence: CASGQPQHF. CDR3 nucleotide sequence: TGTGCCAGTGGCCAGCCCCAGCATTTT.

The V call is TRBV4-2, the J call TRBJ1-6; the D gene is possibly TRBD1 (5 bases). V shed 3 bases and J shed 12 bases, with 18 bases lying between them. The germline CDR1 and CDR2 sequences are LGHNA and YNFKEQ. The CDR3 consists of 15 residues. DNA of the CDR3: TGTGCCAGCAGCCAGACCTTTGAGGGGAGGGAACCCCTCCACTTT. This encodes CASSQTFEGREPLHF.

This clone was seen only a few times. The chain is built from TRBV27 and TRBJ2-1, with D unclear. Germline loops: CDR1 MNHEY, CDR2 SMNVEV (reference sequence). V was pared by 3 bases and J by 7 bases, with 10 bases between. This CDR3 spans 13 amino acids. Here the CDR3 DNA reads TGTGCCAGCAGTTTTTCTCAGGTTAATGAGCAGTTCTTC. This gives the protein CASSFSQVNEQFF.

This sequence joins TRBV11-2 and TRBJ1-2, with 8 bases aligning to TRBD1. V shed 3 bases and J 6 bases; nucleotides not matched to a gene: 9. Germline V gene lookup returns CDR1 SGHAT and CDR2 FQNNGV. CDR3 length equals 15 residues. The CDR3 reads CASSFSRTGHNGYTF. The CDR3 coding sequence is TGTGCCAGCAGCTTCTCTAGGACAGGGCATAATGGCTACACCTTC.

The chain employs TRBV5-1 and TRBJ2-2, with a tentative D call TRBD2 (6 bases). Germline V CDR1 and CDR2: SGHRS, YFSETQ. The germline V and J ends were trimmed by 0 bases and 5 bases, with 14 bases remaining between them. The CDR3 contains 16 residues. CDR3 nucleotide sequence: TGCGCCAGCAGCTTGGAGGCGGCAGGAGGGACCGGGGAGCTGTTTTTT. Translating it yields CASSLEAAGGTGELFF. The full variable domain, rest sourced from reference TRBV5-1 and TRBJ2-2, is KAGVTQTPRYLIKTRGQQVTLSCSPISGHRSVSWYQQTPGQGLQFLFEYFSETQRNKGNFPGRFSGRQFSNSRSEMNVSTLELGDSALYLCASSLEAAGGTGELFFGEGSRLTVL.

The V call is TRBV6-5, the J call TRBJ2-7, with 7 positions matching TRBD1. The CDR3 extends over 13 amino acids. V gave up 5 bases and J gave up 2 bases; unmatched junction bases: 3. CDR1 and CDR2 (germline): MNHEY, SVGAGI. CDR3 nucleotide sequence: TGTGCCAGCAGTCGGGACAGAACCTACGAGCAGTACGTC. Amino acid sequence: CASSRDRTYEQYV.

The chain recombines TRBV28 with TRBJ2-1, with 7 bases matching TRBD2. In germline, CDR1 is MDHEN, CDR2 SYDVKM. The CDR3 loop spans 16 amino acids. With 3 bases clipped from V and 3 bases from J, the junction kept 8 bases outside the gene matches. CDR3 sequence: CASSFPNQRGYNEQFF. For the CDR3, the DNA is TGTGCCAGCAGTTTCCCCAACCAGCGGGGCTACAATGAGCAGTTCTTC. Full variable domain (outside the CDR3, taken from reference TRBV28 and TRBJ2-1): DVKVTQSSRYLVKRTGEKVFLECVQDMDHENMFWYRQDPGLGLRLIYFSYDVKMKEKGDIPEGYSVSREKKERFSLILESASTNQTSMYLCASSFPNQRGYNEQFFGPGTRLTVL.

CDR3 nucleotide sequence: TGTGCCTGGAGCCCCGGGACTAGCCACAATGAGCAGTTCTTC. Its protein product is CAWSPGTSHNEQFF. The J gene is TRBJ2-1, the V gene TRBV30; 9 bases map to TRBD2. The CDR3 loop spans 14 amino acids. Germline V gives CDR1 GTSNPN, CDR2 SVGIG (reference sequence). The V gene end was trimmed by 3 bases and the J gene end by 5 bases; junction bases not matched to a gene: 5.

The table lists this clone with a count of one. The chain joins TRBV4-1 to TRBJ1-4; tentative D call: TRBD1 (5 bases). Germline CDR1 MGHRA, CDR2 YSYEKL. The V end lost 5 bases, the J end lost 0 bases, and 19 bases lay between the germline ends. This CDR3 has 18 residues. CDR3 residues: CASSGARVETATNEKLFF. The CDR3 DNA reads as TGCGCCAGCAGCGGGGCCCGGGTGGAAACTGCAACTAATGAAAAACTGTTTTTT.

The CDR3, as DNA: TGTGCCAGTAGTATCGTGACCACGGGGCAGCCCCAGCATTTT. Its translation is CASSIVTTGQPQHF. The V gene is TRBV19, the J gene TRBJ1-5; D is uncertain. The V and J ends lost 3 bases and 7 bases respectively, with 13 bases between them. CDR3 size: 14 residues. Germline values: CDR1 LNHDA, CDR2 SQIVND (reference sequence).

V and J are TRBV29-1 and TRBJ1-4; 7 bases map to TRBD1. The CDR3 length is 14 residues. Per germline, CDR1 SQVTM and CDR2 ANQGSEA. The V segment lost 4 bases and the J segment 6 bases; nucleotides outside the gene matches: 8. As DNA, the CDR3 is TGCAGCGTTGTCACAGGGGAACGTTATGAAAAACTGTTTTTT. Amino acid sequence: CSVVTGERYEKLFF.

V is TRBV5-1 and J is TRBJ2-2, with 10 bases lining up with TRBD1. This CDR3 is built from 17 residues. V lost 0 bases to trimming and J lost 4 bases; unmatched junction nucleotides: 6. Looked up from germline, CDR1 is SGHRS and CDR2 is YFSETQ. CDR3 DNA sequence: TGCGCCAGCAGCTTGGAAGGACAGGGGGGTTTCACCGGGGAGCTGTTTTTT. This gives the protein CASSLEGQGGFTGELFF. The whole variable domain, remainder taken from reference TRBV5-1 and TRBJ2-2, is KAGVTQTPRYLIKTRGQQVTLSCSPISGHRSVSWYQQTPGQGLQFLFEYFSETQRNKGNFPGRFSGRQFSNSRSEMNVSTLELGDSALYLCASSLEGQGGFTGELFFGEGSRLTVL.

The chain joins TRBV5-1 to TRBJ1-2; possible D gene TRBD1, 5 bases. This CDR3 comprises 13 residues. V gave up 5 bases and J gave up 4 bases, with 12 bases separating them. The V gene's germline CDR1 is SGHRS and CDR2 YFSETQ. In DNA form, the CDR3 reads TGCGCCAGCAGACGAGACAGCCCCTATGGCTACACCTTC. This sequence encodes CASRRDSPYGYTF.

This clone was recorded a few times. The rearrangement uses TRBV15 and TRBJ1-3; tentatively, D is TRBD1 (5 bases). Per the germline V gene, CDR1 is LNHNV and CDR2 is YYDKDF (reference sequence). V lost 3 bases and J lost 1, with 13 bases in between. The CDR3 sequence is 16 residues long. The CDR3 spells CATSRAWGFSGNTIYF. The CDR3 DNA reads as TGTGCCACCAGCAGGGCCTGGGGCTTTTCTGGAAACACCATATATTTT.

The chain recombines TRBV2 with TRBJ1-1; 9 bases are a match to TRBD1. With V trimmed by 3 bases and J by 5 bases, 7 bases remained unmatched. The V gene's germline CDR1 is SNHLY and CDR2 FYNNEI. There are 15 residues in the CDR3. The CDR3 bases are TGTGCCAGCAGTGACAGGACAGGGGCAGGGACTGAAGCTTTCTTT. This sequence encodes CASSDRTGAGTEAFF.

The rearrangement uses TRBV19 and TRBJ1-1, with a possible D match to TRBD1 (6 bases). Germline lookup yields CDR1 LNHDA and CDR2 SQIVND (reference sequence). V lost 7 bases to trimming and J lost 3 bases, with 15 bases between them. This CDR3 has 14 amino acids. The CDR3 reads CASTPGQGYTEAFF. CDR3 DNA: TGTGCCAGTACCCCCGGCCAGGGGTACACTGAAGCTTTCTTT.

This clone appeared once. The sample holds other DNA sequences that translate to the same CDR3. The chain couples TRBV7-3 to TRBJ2-2, with 8 bases fitting TRBD2. CDR1 is SGHTA and CDR2 is FQGTGA in the germline V gene. This CDR3 contains 15 residues. The ends lost 1 base at V and 5 bases at J; junction bases unmatched: 3. The chain's CDR3 is CASSLSGGTTGELFF. In DNA form, the CDR3 reads TGTGCCAGCAGCTTAAGCGGGGGGACGACCGGGGAGCTGTTTTTT.

V gene TRBV19 combines with J gene TRBJ1-3; 7 bases align to TRBD1. J gave up 3 bases and V 2 bases, and 7 bases lay outside the gene matches. CDR1 is LNHDA, CDR2 SQIVND, per germline (reference sequence). The CDR3 is 16 residues long. The CDR3 nucleotides read TGTGCCAGTAGTATAAGGAGGGGGCAGGATGGAAACACCATATATTTT. Encoded protein: CASSIRRGQDGNTIYF.

This chain uses TRBV15 with TRBJ1-2; D remains unclear. The CDR3 totals 15 residues. The germline gives CDR1 LNHNV, CDR2 YYDKDF (reference sequence). The V and J ends lost 3 bases and 4 bases respectively, with 15 bases between them. The CDR3: CATSSGDGRLYGYTF. CDR3 DNA sequence: TGTGCCACCAGCAGCGGCGACGGGAGACTCTATGGCTACACCTTC.

The chain is built from TRBV28 and TRBJ2-7, with 7 bases fitting TRBD1. Germline CDR1 reads MDHEN; CDR2 reads SYDVKM. The CDR3 length is 14 residues. Trimming removed 6 bases from V and 0 bases from J; junction bases left unmatched: 5. CDR3 coding DNA: TGTGCCAGCAGCCAACGACAGGGCTCCTACGAGCAGTACTTC. Amino acid sequence: CASSQRQGSYEQYF.

The rearrangement uses TRBV27 and TRBJ1-6; D is ambiguous. Per the germline V gene, CDR1 is MNHEY and CDR2 is SMNVEV (reference sequence). The length of the CDR3 is 15 residues. Trimming stripped 7 bases from V and 9 bases from J, with 19 bases between. This CDR3 is CASKLTRRSPSPLHF. The DNA of the CDR3 is TGTGCCAGCAAGCTTACAAGGAGGAGTCCTTCACCCCTCCACTTT.

The chain uses TRBV6-2 or TRBV6-3 and TRBJ1-1, with D possibly matching TRBD1 (5 bases). Per the germline V gene, CDR1 is MNHEY and CDR2 is SVGEGT. Trimming took off 2 bases at V and 5 bases at J, with 15 bases between the two ends. The CDR3 totals 15 residues. The CDR3 loop is CASSYLIDSATEAFF. The CDR3 DNA reads as TGTGCCAGCAGTTACCTGATCGACAGTGCTACTGAAGCTTTCTTT.

The chain combines TRBV28 with TRBJ1-2, with D possibly matching TRBD1 (5 bases). Per germline, CDR1 MDHEN and CDR2 SYDVKM. The V end was cut by 2 bases, the J end by 2 bases, with 15 bases between. This CDR3 spans 16 amino acids. The CDR3 nucleotides read TGTGCCAGCAGTTTAGGTGCGGGGGTTGCGAACTATGGCTACACCTTC. It encodes CASSLGAGVANYGYTF.

This chain links TRBV10-1 with TRBJ2-5; 9 positions match TRBD2. Germline V CDR1 and CDR2: WNHNN, SYGVQD (reference sequence). The CDR3 has 16 residues. J was trimmed by 1 base and V by 11 bases; bases with no gene match: 14. The CDR3 reads CAAPSGGKNPQETQYF. The CDR3 nucleotides read TGCGCCGCCCCCAGCGGGGGGAAAAACCCCCAAGAGACCCAGTACTTC.

The chain employs TRBV4-1 and TRBJ2-1; maybe TRBD2 (5 bases). The CDR3 has 16 amino acids. Germline V CDR1 and CDR2: MGHRA, YSYEKL. V gave up 0 bases and J gave up 7 bases, with 16 bases separating them. CDR3 residues: CASSQEAQRLRNEQFF. DNA for the CDR3: TGCGCCAGCAGCCAAGAGGCACAGCGGCTTAGGAATGAGCAGTTCTTC.

The chain has TRBV2 and TRBJ2-3; tentatively, D is TRBD2 (5 bases). Per the germline V gene, CDR1 is SNHLY and CDR2 is FYNNEI. CDR3 length: 13 amino acids. Between the trimmed V and J ends, which lost 5 bases and 5 bases, there was a span of 11 bases. The CDR3 sequence is CASSPGMVDTQYF. CDR3 DNA: TGTGCCAGCAGTCCGGGGATGGTAGATACGCAGTATTTT.